This TCR beta chain was obtained from a study of beta chain features in type 1 diabetes. The wider study: All samples yielded 107,917,701 examined sorted cells. The study, taken as a whole, reports: Shortening of TCRB CDR3s, moderate but significant, appeared in all four CD4+ subsets of Type 1 diabetes patients.

The CDR3 sequence is 15 residues long. The germline V gene encodes CDR1 SEHNR and CDR2 FQNEAQ (reference sequence). Deletions cut 2 bases from V and 5 bases from J, with 10 bases between. Reverse transcribing all isolated RNA meant expressed TCRB transcripts were sequenced. The table came from immunoSEQ multiplex PCR; TCRdb's copy has only in-frame clones and leaves some out. The sample has 600,000 to 700,000 clones, under 15% seen once. Remarks on this clone: Its antigen is undetermined.

Based on CD45RO/CCR7/CD25/CD127/CD95/CD27, CD4+ regulatory, stem cell-like memory, naive and central memory cells were sorted. Sequenced material: naive CD4+ T cells from blood. V usage is TRBV7-9 and J usage is TRBJ1-6, with D possibly being TRBD1 (6 bases). The TCR was taken from a man aged 18 to 35 with type 1 diabetes. As DNA, the CDR3 is TGTGCCAGCAGCTTACTGGACAGTGATAATTCACCCCTCCACTTT. It yields the protein CASSLLDSDNSPLHF.